This T cell receptor beta chain is from a study of blood T cell repertoires in COVID-19. CDR3 size: 17 residues. Per germline, CDR1 MGHRA and CDR2 YSYEKL. Trimming cost V 1 base and J 1 base; bases outside gene matches: 7. TCRdb's copy holds only in-frame clones and misses some; the assay was immunoSEQ multiplex PCR. The sample shows some 210,000 clones, approximately 82% of them seen only once. J is TRBJ1-5 and V is TRBV4-1; 7 bases are shared with TRBD1. The TCR originated in a woman between 40 and 55 years old with acute or convalescent COVID-19. Sequencing used peripheral blood. DNA of the CDR3: TGCGCCAGCAGCCAAGGGACCGACAGGGAGAGCAATCAGCCCCAGCATTTT. Amino acid sequence: CASSQGTDRESNQPQHF.